The 10 T cell receptor beta chains below were found in one sample sequenced in a study of T cells in localized non-small cell lung cancer. Repertoires were generated with immunoSEQ multiplex PCR, while TCRdb's copy carries only in-frame clones and drops some. The table records about 33,000 clones, just under 80% of them present only once. Sequences were derived from peripheral blood, sampled before any cancer treatment. These TCRs come from a male donor older than 55 with stage III squamous cell lung carcinoma.

V is TRBV11-3 and J is TRBJ1-1; TRBD1 agrees at 7 bases. CDR1 and CDR2 (germline): SGHNT, YENEEA. Trimming at V came to 4 bases and at J to 0 bases, leaving 5 bases not matched to a gene. The CDR3 covers 15 residues. The CDR3 protein is CASSSSRGMNTEAFF. CDR3 in DNA: TGTGCCAGCAGCTCAAGCAGGGGGATGAACACTGAAGCTTTCTTT.

The rearrangement links TRBV28 to TRBJ1-2; D ambiguous. Looked up from germline, CDR1 is MDHEN and CDR2 is SYDVKM. V was shortened by 4 bases and J by 10 bases, with 16 bases between the two germline ends. The CDR3 sequence is 13 residues long. Here the CDR3 DNA reads TGTGCCAGCAGTTCGGGATCGAAACAGCTCTACACCTTC. Protein product: CASSSGSKQLYTF.

The count of this clone is one. The genes are TRBV18 and TRBJ2-6, with D possibly matching TRBD2 (5 bases). Germline V gives CDR1 KGHSH, CDR2 LQKENI. V dropped 3 bases and J dropped 4 bases, with 13 bases sitting between them. The CDR3 extends over 16 amino acids. The CDR3 protein is CASSPEGGAGANVLTF. In DNA, the CDR3 is TGTGCCAGCTCACCTGAAGGAGGCGCCGGGGCCAACGTCCTGACTTTC.

V is TRBV29-1 and J is TRBJ2-7, with unresolved D. CDR1 SQVTM and CDR2 ANQGSEA come from the germline V gene. Trimming pared 4 bases from V and 6 bases from J, leaving 16 bases between. The CDR3 totals 13 residues. Written as DNA, the CDR3 is TGCAGCGTTGTTCAGGAGACCGTGGGCGAGCAGTACTTC. This translates into CSVVQETVGEQYF.

The chain employs TRBV7-3 and TRBJ2-2; D is possibly TRBD1 or TRBD2 (5 bases each). V was pared by 5 bases and J by 1 base, with 11 bases between. CDR3 length: 15 residues. Germline V lookup: CDR1 SGHTA, CDR2 FQGTGA. Here the CDR3 reads CASSADSGNTGELFF. In DNA, the CDR3 is TGTGCCAGCAGCGCCGACAGCGGGAACACCGGGGAGCTGTTTTTT.

The gene calls are TRBV7-2 and TRBJ1-4; 8 nucleotides align to TRBD1. V shed 4 bases and J 4 bases; nucleotides not matched to a gene: 5. The CDR3 consists of 15 residues. CDR1 is SGHTA, CDR2 FQGNSA, per germline. In nucleotides, the CDR3 is TGTGCCAGCAGCTCAAGGACAGGGAATAATGAAAAACTGTTTTTT. Its protein product is CASSSRTGNNEKLFF.

V and J are TRBV6-1 and TRBJ1-1; no clear D. CDR1 MNHNS and CDR2 SASEGT come from the germline V gene. The V end was cut by 8 bases, the J end by 3 bases, with 13 bases between. The CDR3 is 13 residues long. The CDR3 nucleotides read TGTGCCAGCGTACTGGCAGCCCACACTGAAGCTTTCTTT. It specifies CASVLAAHTEAFF.

This chain links TRBV7-9 with TRBJ2-2, with 9 nucleotides matching TRBD2. After removal of 8 bases from V and 4 bases from J, the junction contained 8 bases not matched to a gene. This CDR3 spans 15 amino acids. Germline values: CDR1 SEHNR, CDR2 FQNEAQ (reference sequence). CDR3 sequence: CASPRGGLGTGELFF. Written as DNA, the CDR3 is TGTGCCAGCCCGCGGGGGGGGCTCGGCACCGGGGAGCTGTTTTTT.

The J gene is TRBJ2-3, the V gene TRBV4-3; 10 bases fit TRBD2. The germline V gene has CDR1 LGHNA and CDR2 YSLEER. Trimming removed 0 bases from V and 8 bases from J; junction bases left unmatched: 11. The CDR3 length is 17 residues. CDR3 loop: CASSQDEAGGPYPTQYF. The CDR3 bases are TGCGCCAGCAGCCAAGATGAAGCGGGAGGGCCATACCCTACGCAGTATTTT.

This chain uses TRBV9 with TRBJ2-3; possibly TRBD2 for D (7 bases). V lost 0 bases and J 5 bases, leaving 10 bases between the germline ends. Germline lookup yields CDR1 SGDLS and CDR2 YYNGEE. This CDR3 contains 14 residues. The CDR3 sequence is CASSVEGGVDTQYF. The DNA of the CDR3 is TGTGCCAGCAGCGTAGAAGGGGGGGTAGATACGCAGTATTTT.